This T cell receptor beta chain was profiled in a study of cytomegalovirus exposure and HLA in healthy donors. Study-wide results and limits: In most subjects, TCR beta sequences reportedly gave accurate predictions of HLA-A and HLA-B alleles. Per a later analysis, HLA-associated TCR beta chains showed more clonal expansion than other, equally common TCR beta chains. Certain indistinguishable V segments, among them TRBV6-2 and TRBV6-3, were excluded. Confirmation in vitro established that a few CMV-associated chains were specific for CMV antigens.

Points on this clone: The antigen remains unidentified.

The V and J ends lost 2 bases and 3 bases respectively, with 14 bases between them. CDR3 length: 15 residues. Per the germline V gene, CDR1 is SGHNT and CDR2 is YYREEE (reference sequence). PCR primers comprised 60 Vbeta and 13 Jbeta primers. Libraries were prepared by immunoSEQ multiplex PCR; TCRdb keeps only in-frame clonotypes and omits some of them. Of fewer than 250,000 clones detected, more than 60% appear once; the ten largest clones hold less than 2%. V gene TRBV5-4 combines with J gene TRBJ1-2; TRBD1 might be the D (5 bases). Sequencing used PBMCs. The clonotype comes from a young woman in good health and CMV-seronegative. The CDR3 sequence: CASSFRTTWDYGYTF. CDR3 coding DNA: TGTGCCAGCAGCTTCCGGACAACTTGGGACTATGGCTACACCTTC. Variable domain in full (rest from reference TRBV5-4 and TRBJ1-2): ETGVTQSPTHLIKTRGQQVTLRCSSQSGHNTVSWYQQALGQGPQFIFQYYREEENGRGNFPPRFSGLQFPNYSSELNVNALELDDSALYLCASSFRTTWDYGYTFGSGTRLTVV.